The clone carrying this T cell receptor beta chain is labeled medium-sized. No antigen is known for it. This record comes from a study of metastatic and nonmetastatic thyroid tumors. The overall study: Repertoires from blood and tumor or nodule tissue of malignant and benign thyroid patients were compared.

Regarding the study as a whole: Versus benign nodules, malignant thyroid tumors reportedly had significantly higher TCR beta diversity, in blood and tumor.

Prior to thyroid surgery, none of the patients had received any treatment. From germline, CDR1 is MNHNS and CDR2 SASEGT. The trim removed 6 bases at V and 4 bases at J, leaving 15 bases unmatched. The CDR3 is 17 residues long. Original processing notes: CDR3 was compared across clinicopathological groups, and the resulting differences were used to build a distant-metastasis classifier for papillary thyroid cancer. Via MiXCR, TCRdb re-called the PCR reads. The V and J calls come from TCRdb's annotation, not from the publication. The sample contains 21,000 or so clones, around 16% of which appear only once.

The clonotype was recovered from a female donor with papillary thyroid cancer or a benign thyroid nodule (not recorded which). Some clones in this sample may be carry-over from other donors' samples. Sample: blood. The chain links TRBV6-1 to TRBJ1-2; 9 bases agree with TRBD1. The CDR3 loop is CASSPGTGINLIYGYTF. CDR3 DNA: TGTGCCAGCAGCCCAGGGACAGGGATCAATTTAATCTATGGCTACACCTTC.